These 26 T cell receptor beta chains were sequenced from one sample in a study of T cell responses to AZD1222 COVID-19 vaccine. Libraries were prepared by immunoSEQ multiplex PCR; TCRdb keeps only in-frame clonotypes and omits some of them. The sample shows around 150,000 clones, about 87% of them seen only once. The starting material was peripheral blood, obtained on day 0 of AZD1222 vaccination. The receptors come from an adult in good health.

This rearrangement joins TRBV2 to TRBJ2-1; weak D call: TRBD2 (5 bases). Trimming removed 7 bases at V and 8 bases at J, with 21 bases between. Germline CDR1 reads SNHLY; CDR2 reads FYNNEI. The CDR3 sequence is 15 residues long. CDR3 protein: CASNEGRSWVDEQFF. CDR3 sequence (DNA): TGTGCCAGCAATGAGGGCCGGTCGTGGGTCGATGAGCAGTTCTTC.

This sequence joins TRBV19 and TRBJ2-2, with 7 bases fitting TRBD1. The V and J ends lost 3 bases and 7 bases, in that order; junction bases with no gene match: 11. From germline, CDR1 is LNHDA and CDR2 SQIVND (reference sequence). The CDR3 has 16 residues. The CDR3 bases are TGTGCCAGTAGTATTCGTACAGGGGCTGGTGGCGGGGAGCTGTTTTTT. It translates to CASSIRTGAGGGELFF.

The rearrangement uses TRBV11-2 and TRBJ2-7; D unclear. Germline V lookup: CDR1 SGHAT, CDR2 FQNNGV. The CDR3 totals 12 residues. Deletions cut 10 bases from V and 1 base from J, with 11 bases between. CDR3 nucleotide sequence: TGTGCCACCGGGCCCCTATCCTACGAGCAGTACTTC. Protein product: CATGPLSYEQYF.

V and J are TRBV3-1 (or the pseudogene TRBV3-2) and TRBJ2-1; a possible D gene is TRBD2 (6 bases). The germline V gene has CDR1 LGHDT and CDR2 YNNKEL (reference sequence). V shed 4 bases and J shed 0 bases, with 10 bases lying between them. This CDR3 is built from 15 residues. CDR3 amino acids: CASSPGLPSYNEQFF. Here the CDR3 DNA reads TGTGCCAGCAGCCCGGGACTGCCCTCCTACAATGAGCAGTTCTTC.

This clone was recorded at least ten times. The chain recombines TRBV9 with TRBJ1-2; 8 nucleotides match TRBD1. Germline CDR1 reads SGDLS; CDR2 reads YYNGEE. The CDR3 is 14 amino acids. Trimming removed 4 bases from V and 3 bases from J; junction bases left unmatched: 5. This CDR3 reads CASSPGTGDYGYTF. CDR3 coding DNA: TGTGCCAGCAGCCCCGGGACAGGTGACTATGGCTACACCTTC.

The chain joins TRBV27 to TRBJ1-1; weak D call: TRBD1 (5 bases). The length of the CDR3 is 14 residues. The V and J ends lost 4 bases and 0 bases respectively, with 9 bases between them. The germline V gene has CDR1 MNHEY and CDR2 SMNVEV (reference sequence). The CDR3 reads CASSSTAMNTEAFF. CDR3 DNA: TGTGCCAGCAGTTCGACAGCCATGAACACTGAAGCTTTCTTT.

The V and J genes are TRBV28 and TRBJ2-7; 10 bases match TRBD2. From germline, CDR1 is MDHEN and CDR2 SYDVKM. The CDR3 totals 12 residues. J was trimmed by 2 bases and V by 8 bases; bases with no gene match: 0. CDR3 coding DNA: TGTGCCAGCCTAGCGGGAGCCTACGAGCAGTACTTC. Translation gives CASLAGAYEQYF.

Comment on this clone: Mismatch with germline at one junction end may stem from a read error. This rearrangement joins TRBV29-1 to TRBJ2-7; TRBD2 aligns across 10 bases. Germline V CDR1 and CDR2: SQVTM, ANQGSEA. CDR3 length equals 13 residues. The CDR3 nucleotides read TGCAGCGTAGAAGCGGGAGGGAACTACGAGCAGTACTTC. This sequence encodes CSVEAGGNYEQYF.

The chain combines TRBV11-2 with TRBJ1-2, with D perhaps matching TRBD1 (5 bases). The germline V gene encodes CDR1 SGHAT and CDR2 FQNNGV. The V end lost 6 bases, the J end lost 6 bases, and 17 bases lay between the germline ends. The CDR3 loop spans 14 amino acids. This CDR3 is CASRNSGGGNGYTF. CDR3 sequence (DNA): TGTGCCAGCAGGAATAGTGGTGGGGGGAATGGCTACACCTTC. Variable domain in full (rest from reference TRBV11-2 and TRBJ1-2): EAGVAQSPRYKIIEKRQSVAFWCNPISGHATLYWYQQILGQGPKLLIQFQNNGVVDDSQLPKDRFSAERLKGVDSTLKIQPAKLEDSAVYLCASRNSGGGNGYTFGSGTRLTVV.

V usage is TRBV6-5 and J usage is TRBJ1-6; TRBD1 is a possible D gene (6 bases). The CDR3 consists of 13 residues. V lost 2 bases, J lost 9 bases, and 8 bases lay in between. CDR1 and CDR2 from the germline V gene are MNHEY and SVGAGI. CDR3 DNA sequence: TGTGCCAGCAGTTACAGGGGGATTTCACCCCTCCACTTT. The encoded protein is CASSYRGISPLHF.

The chain's CDR3 is CASSRGLAGASEQFF. CDR3 sequence (DNA): TGTGCCAGCAGCCGAGGACTAGCGGGAGCTAGTGAGCAGTTCTTC. The genes are TRBV5-4 and TRBJ2-1; 13 positions agree with TRBD2. The V segment lost 4 bases and the J segment 9 bases; nucleotides outside the gene matches: 7. Germline CDR1 is SGHNT and CDR2 is YYREEE (reference sequence). The CDR3 extends over 15 amino acids. Complete variable domain (other parts from reference TRBV5-4 and TRBJ2-1): ETGVTQSPTHLIKTRGQQVTLRCSSQSGHNTVSWYQQALGQGPQFIFQYYREEENGRGNFPPRFSGLQFPNYSSELNVNALELDDSALYLCASSRGLAGASEQFFGPGTRLTVL.

CDR3 in amino acids: CASSLGGTPNQPQHF. As DNA, the CDR3 is TGTGCCAGCAGCTTAGGAGGTACCCCCAATCAGCCCCAGCATTTT. The chain carries TRBV11-3 and TRBJ1-5; no firm D call. CDR3 length: 15 amino acids. V gave up 1 base and J gave up 3 bases, with 10 bases separating them. Germline values: CDR1 SGHNT, CDR2 YENEEA.

This clone was observed a few times. The J gene is TRBJ1-2, the V gene TRBV19; no clear D gene. Looked up from germline, CDR1 is LNHDA and CDR2 is SQIVND (reference sequence). The V end lost 4 bases, the J end lost 7 bases, and 16 bases lay between the germline ends. The CDR3 is 14 residues long. The CDR3 region has the DNA TGTGCCAGTAGTACCAACGCCGTTTCCGCTGGCTACACCTTC. This encodes CASSTNAVSAGYTF.

The chain combines TRBV7-2 with TRBJ1-5; D is uncertain. The germline gives CDR1 SGHTA, CDR2 FQGNSA. Trimming cost V 4 bases and J 3 bases, with 7 bases left between them. CDR3 length: 13 amino acids. The CDR3 is CASSSRANQPQHF. DNA for the CDR3: TGTGCCAGCAGCTCGCGGGCCAATCAGCCCCAGCATTTT.

The CDR3 DNA follows: TGTGCCAGCAGTTGGGCGGGGGCGGAAAACTTGGGGCAGTACTTC. Encoded protein: CASSWAGAENLGQYF. The gene calls are TRBV27 and TRBJ2-7, with a weak D call TRBD2 (7 bases). Germline loops: CDR1 MNHEY, CDR2 SMNVEV (reference sequence). CDR3 length: 15 residues. V dropped 4 bases and J dropped 9 bases, with 22 bases sitting between them.

Only one count was recorded for this clone. The V gene is TRBV7-8, the J gene TRBJ1-2; a possible D gene is TRBD1 (6 bases). Germline V gene lookup returns CDR1 SGHVS and CDR2 FQNEAQ. Trimming cost V 5 bases and J 8 bases, with 15 bases left between them. CDR3 length: 13 residues. As DNA, the CDR3 is TGTGCCAGCAGCCGGGACACGACTTTAGGCTACACCTTC. Translating gives CASSRDTTLGYTF.

This sequence joins TRBV30 and TRBJ1-1; 7 bases line up with TRBD1. Germline CDR1 GTSNPN, CDR2 SVGIG (reference sequence). V lost 2 bases to trimming and J lost 4 bases; unmatched junction nucleotides: 7. The length of the CDR3 is 14 residues. The CDR3 sequence is CAWSPPPGGTEAFF. The CDR3, as DNA: TGTGCCTGGAGTCCACCCCCAGGGGGCACTGAAGCTTTCTTT. The entire variable domain, with the rest obtained from reference TRBV30 and TRBJ1-1, is as follows: SQTIHQWPATLVQPVGSPLSLECTVEGTSNPNLYWYRQAAGRGLQLLFYSVGIGQISSEVPQNLSASRPQDRQFILSSKKLLLSDSGFYLCAWSPPPGGTEAFFGQGTRLTVV.

The V gene is TRBV15, the J gene TRBJ1-5, with 8 bases identical to TRBD1. Germline V gives CDR1 LNHNV, CDR2 YYDKDF (reference sequence). The CDR3 has 16 amino acids. V was pared by 3 bases and J by 1 base, with 5 bases of the junction left unmatched. This CDR3 is CATSRRQGTSNQPQHF. The CDR3 coding sequence is TGTGCCACCAGCAGGAGACAGGGGACGAGCAATCAGCCCCAGCATTTT.

With regard to this clone: Germline and junction disagree at one end, which may indicate a read error. The chain carries TRBV7-8 and TRBJ2-3; 7 nucleotides line up with TRBD2. The CDR3 totals 13 residues. Germline values: CDR1 SGHVS, CDR2 FQNEAQ. CDR3 DNA: TGTGCCAGCACCTTAGCGGGTACAGATACGCAGTATTTT. Protein: CASTLAGTDTQYF. Together with reference TRBV7-8 and TRBJ2-3, the CDR3 gives the full variable domain: GAGVSQSPRYKVAKRGQDVALRCDPISGHVSLFWYQQALGQGPEFLTYFQNEAQLDKSGLPSDRFFAERPEGSVSTLKIQRTQQEDSAVYLCASTLAGTDTQYFGPGTRLTVL.

The rearrangement uses TRBV7-2 and TRBJ1-1; no clear D. This CDR3 is 13 amino acids long. Germline lookup yields CDR1 SGHTA and CDR2 FQGNSA. Trimming pared 5 bases from V and 4 bases from J, leaving 11 bases between. The chain's CDR3 is CASSPQSSTEAFF. Written as DNA, the CDR3 is TGTGCCAGCAGCCCACAGAGTTCCACTGAAGCTTTCTTT.

J is TRBJ1-2 and V is TRBV6-5; no definite D call. The V gene lost 10 bases and the J gene lost 8 bases, with 20 bases spanning the gap. The CDR3 runs to 13 residues. Germline-derived CDR1 and CDR2 are MNHEY and SVGAGI. For the CDR3, the DNA is TGTGCCACCCTCCACGAGGGCTTTCGCGGCTACACCTTC. This encodes CATLHEGFRGYTF.

This chain connects TRBV18 to TRBJ2-5; 8 positions match TRBD1. The CDR3 consists of 14 residues. Germline CDR1 KGHSH, CDR2 LQKENI. Unmatched junction bases numbered 6, after V lost 6 bases and J lost 3 bases. The CDR3 spells CASSRTGPKETQYF. CDR3 nucleotide sequence: TGTGCCAGCTCGCGGACAGGGCCCAAAGAGACCCAGTACTTC.

In its sample, this clone was seen once. This rearrangement joins TRBV6-2 or TRBV6-3 to TRBJ2-1; 14 nucleotides align to TRBD2. The V gene end was trimmed by 5 bases and the J gene end by 8 bases; junction bases not matched to a gene: 5. The CDR3 has 15 amino acids. Germline V gene data show CDR1 as MNHEY and CDR2 as SVGEGT. The CDR3 region is CASSARLAGGDEQFF. CDR3 DNA sequence: TGTGCCAGCAGTGCGCGACTAGCGGGAGGGGATGAGCAGTTCTTC.

V is TRBV27 and J is TRBJ2-1; 13 nucleotides align to TRBD2. V shed 6 bases, J shed 9 bases, and the junction held 11 bases outside the gene matches. The CDR3 has 16 amino acids. CDR1 MNHEY and CDR2 SMNVEV come from the germline V gene (reference sequence). CDR3 in DNA: TGTGCCAGCAGGTTAATACTAGCGGGAGGGTGGGGTGAGCAGTTCTTC. Translation: CASRLILAGGWGEQFF.

The chain carries TRBV11-2 and TRBJ1-3; the D gene is possibly TRBD1 (5 bases). The germline CDR1 and CDR2 sequences are SGHAT and FQNNGV. The CDR3 runs to 12 residues. V lost 5 bases to trimming and J lost 8 bases, with 10 bases between them. The CDR3 DNA follows: TGTGCCAGCAGCCTTGGGGGGGACACCATATATTTT. Amino acid sequence: CASSLGGDTIYF.

The DNA for the CDR3 is TGCGCCAGCAGCCTCACAACGAGCGGGAGTTCCCCCTACAATGAGCAGTTCTTC. Amino acid sequence: CASSLTTSGSSPYNEQFF. The rearrangement uses TRBV5-1 and TRBJ2-1, with 8 bases lining up with TRBD2. Germline assignment: CDR1 SGHRS and CDR2 YFSETQ. CDR3 length: 18 residues. The V gene end was trimmed by 4 bases and the J gene end by 2 bases; junction bases not matched to a gene: 14. Variable domain in full (rest from reference TRBV5-1 and TRBJ2-1): KAGVTQTPRYLIKTRGQQVTLSCSPISGHRSVSWYQQTPGQGLQFLFEYFSETQRNKGNFPGRFSGRQFSNSRSEMNVSTLELGDSALYLCASSLTTSGSSPYNEQFFGPGTRLTVL.